This paragraph reports one T cell receptor beta chain. CDR1 MDHEN and CDR2 SYDVKM come from the germline V gene. Losses at the gene ends were 5 bases for V and 6 bases for J; bases not matched to a gene: 9. This CDR3 contains 17 residues. This specimen belongs to a study of blood T cells in healthy people across ages. A sample-barcoded 5' primer and a J-beta primer mix were used in a second PCR of roughly 7 to 12 cycles. TCRdb used MiXCR to reprocess the 5' RACE reads, holding one entry per CDR3 protein. Here the sample spans under 850,000 distinct CDR3 sequences, under 40% being singletons. This chain links TRBV28 with TRBJ2-1; 14 bases line up with TRBD2. The sequence derives from a man between 18 and 29 years old in good health. Specimen: blood. This chain's CDR3 is CASSPGGLAGEFNEQFF. The CDR3 DNA reads as TGTGCCAGCAGTCCAGGGGGACTAGCGGGAGAATTCAATGAGCAGTTCTTC.